The entry that follows covers one TCR beta chain sequence. Its antigen is as yet unknown. This sample stems from a study of T cell responses to AZD1222 COVID-19 vaccine. The wider study: Some second doses came at about 4 weeks and others at about 12 weeks; these were pooled. Study-level findings and limits: Recipients of AZD1222 seropositive at baseline numbered only 5 to 7.

Germline CDR1 reads SGDLS; CDR2 reads YYNGEE. CDR3 length equals 16 residues. V was pared by 4 bases and J by 2 bases, with 18 bases between. Here immunoSEQ multiplex PCR was the method, and the copy in TCRdb shows in-frame clones only, minus some. The repertoire holds 95,000 to 150,000 clones, with 88% as singletons. This material consisted of peripheral blood, taken on day 0 of AZD1222 vaccination. The V and J genes are TRBV9 and TRBJ1-2, with D unclear. This clonotype was obtained from an adult in good health. Here the CDR3 DNA reads TGTGCCAGCAGCCCCCTCGAGGTGGGCGCGAACTATGGCTACACCTTC. It specifies CASSPLEVGANYGYTF. The variable domain in full, completed from reference TRBV9 and TRBJ1-2, reads DSGVTQTPKHLITATGQRVTLRCSPRSGDLSVYWYQQSLDQGLQFLIQYYNGEERAKGNILERFSAQQFPDLHSELNLSSLELGDSALYFCASSPLEVGANYGYTFGSGTRLTVV.